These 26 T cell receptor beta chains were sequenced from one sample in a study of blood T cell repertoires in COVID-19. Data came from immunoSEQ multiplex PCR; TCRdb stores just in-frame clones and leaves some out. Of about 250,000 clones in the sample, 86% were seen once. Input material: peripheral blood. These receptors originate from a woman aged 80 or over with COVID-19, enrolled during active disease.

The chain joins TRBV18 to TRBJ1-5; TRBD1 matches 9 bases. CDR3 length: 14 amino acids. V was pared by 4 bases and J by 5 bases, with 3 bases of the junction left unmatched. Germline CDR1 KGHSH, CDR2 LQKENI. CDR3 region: CASSLTGGDQPQHF. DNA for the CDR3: TGTGCCAGCTCACTAACAGGGGGCGATCAGCCCCAGCATTTT.

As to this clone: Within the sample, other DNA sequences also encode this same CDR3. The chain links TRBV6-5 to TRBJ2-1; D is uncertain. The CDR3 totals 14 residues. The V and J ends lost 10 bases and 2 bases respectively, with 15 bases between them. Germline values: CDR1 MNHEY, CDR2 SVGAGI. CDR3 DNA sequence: TGTGCCACCAAACACGCGGTAGCCTACAATGAGCAGTTCTTC. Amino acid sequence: CATKHAVAYNEQFF.

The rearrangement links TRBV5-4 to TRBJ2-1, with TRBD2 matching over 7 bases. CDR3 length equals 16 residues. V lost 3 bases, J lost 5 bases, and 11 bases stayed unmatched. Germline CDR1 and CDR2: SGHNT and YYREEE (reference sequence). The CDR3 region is CASSSPSSGANNEQFF. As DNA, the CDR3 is TGTGCCAGCAGCTCCCCCTCAAGCGGGGCTAACAATGAGCAGTTCTTC.

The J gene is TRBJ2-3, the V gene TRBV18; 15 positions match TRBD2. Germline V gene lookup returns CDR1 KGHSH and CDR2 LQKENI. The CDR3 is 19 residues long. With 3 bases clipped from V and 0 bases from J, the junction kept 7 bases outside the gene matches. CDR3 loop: CASSPKGLAGGTSTDTQYF. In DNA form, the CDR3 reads TGTGCCAGCTCACCGAAGGGACTAGCGGGGGGAACTAGCACAGATACGCAGTATTTT.

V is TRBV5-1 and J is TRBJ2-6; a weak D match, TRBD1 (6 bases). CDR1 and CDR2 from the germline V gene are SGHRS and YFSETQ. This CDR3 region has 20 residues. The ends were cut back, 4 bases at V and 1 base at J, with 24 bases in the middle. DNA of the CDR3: TGCGCCAGCAGCCCCCAAGGGCAGGGGCTGCGCAGGTCTGGGGCCAACGTCCTGACTTTC. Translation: CASSPQGQGLRRSGANVLTF.

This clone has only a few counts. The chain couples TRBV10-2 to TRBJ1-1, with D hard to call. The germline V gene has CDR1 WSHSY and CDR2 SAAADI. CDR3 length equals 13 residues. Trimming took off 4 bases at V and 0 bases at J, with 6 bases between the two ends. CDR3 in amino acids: CASSGQLNTEAFF. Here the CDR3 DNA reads TGCGCCAGCAGTGGACAATTGAACACTGAAGCTTTCTTT.

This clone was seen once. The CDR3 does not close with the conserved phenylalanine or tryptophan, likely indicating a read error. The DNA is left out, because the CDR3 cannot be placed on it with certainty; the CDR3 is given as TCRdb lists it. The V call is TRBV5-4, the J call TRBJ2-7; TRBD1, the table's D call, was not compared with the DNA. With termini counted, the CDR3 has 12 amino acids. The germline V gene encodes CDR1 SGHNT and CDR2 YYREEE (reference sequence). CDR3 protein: CASSLDGTGGLY.

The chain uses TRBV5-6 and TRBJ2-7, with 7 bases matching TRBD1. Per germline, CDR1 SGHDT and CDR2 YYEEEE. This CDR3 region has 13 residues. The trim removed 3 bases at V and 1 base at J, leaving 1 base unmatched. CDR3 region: CASSWGQSYEQYV. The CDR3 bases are TGTGCCAGCAGCTGGGGACAGTCCTACGAGCAGTACGTC.

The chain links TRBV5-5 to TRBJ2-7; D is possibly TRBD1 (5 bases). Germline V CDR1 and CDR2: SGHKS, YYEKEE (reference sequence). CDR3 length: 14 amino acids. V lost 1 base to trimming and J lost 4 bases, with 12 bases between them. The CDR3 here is CASSLQGENYEQYV. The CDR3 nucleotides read TGTGCCAGCAGCTTGCAGGGCGAGAATTACGAGCAGTACGTC.

CDR3 DNA sequence: TGTGCCAGCAGCTTAGTTCAGGGGACGGGTTCACCCCTCCACTTT. Protein product: CASSLVQGTGSPLHF. This chain joins TRBV11-2 and TRBJ1-6, with a weak D call TRBD1 (6 bases). CDR3 size: 15 residues. Trimming took off 1 base at V and 9 bases at J, with 13 bases between the two ends. The germline V gene encodes CDR1 SGHAT and CDR2 FQNNGV.

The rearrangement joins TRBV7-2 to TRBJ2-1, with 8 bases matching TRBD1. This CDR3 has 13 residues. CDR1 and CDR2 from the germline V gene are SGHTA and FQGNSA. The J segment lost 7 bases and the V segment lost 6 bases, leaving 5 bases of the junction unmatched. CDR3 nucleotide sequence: TGTGCCAGCAGACCGACAGGGGTGAATGAGCAGTTCTTC. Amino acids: CASRPTGVNEQFF. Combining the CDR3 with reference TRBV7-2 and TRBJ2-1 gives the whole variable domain GAGVSQSPSNKVTEKGKDVELRCDPISGHTALYWYRQSLGQGLEFLIYFQGNSAPDKSGLPSDRFSAERTGGSVSTLTIQRTQQEDSAVYLCASRPTGVNEQFFGPGTRLTVL.

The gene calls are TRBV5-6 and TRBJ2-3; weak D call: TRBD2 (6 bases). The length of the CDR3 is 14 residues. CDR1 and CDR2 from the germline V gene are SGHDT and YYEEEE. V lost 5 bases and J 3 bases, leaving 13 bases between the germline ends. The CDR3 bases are TGTGCCAGCAGGTCGGGTGGGAGGACAGATACGCAGTATTTT. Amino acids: CASRSGGRTDTQYF.

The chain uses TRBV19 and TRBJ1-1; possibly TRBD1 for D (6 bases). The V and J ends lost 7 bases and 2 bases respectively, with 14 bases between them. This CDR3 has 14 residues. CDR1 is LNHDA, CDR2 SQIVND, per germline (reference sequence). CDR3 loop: CASTLGRGNTEAFF. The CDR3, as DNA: TGTGCCAGTACCTTGGGCAGGGGTAACACTGAAGCTTTCTTT.

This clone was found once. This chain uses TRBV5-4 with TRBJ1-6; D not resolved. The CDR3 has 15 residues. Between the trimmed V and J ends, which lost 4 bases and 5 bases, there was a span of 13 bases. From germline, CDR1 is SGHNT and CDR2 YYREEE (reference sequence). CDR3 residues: CASSAGGQDNSPLHF. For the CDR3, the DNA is TGTGCCAGCAGCGCCGGAGGTCAGGATAATTCACCCCTCCACTTT.

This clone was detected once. The CDR3 nucleotides are TGTGCCAGCCGGGGGGGCTTACATACGCAGTATTTT. Translating it yields CASRGGLHTQYF. The J gene is TRBJ2-3, the V gene TRBV7-2, with 8 bases fitting TRBD2. CDR1 is SGHTA, CDR2 FQGNSA, per germline. The CDR3 consists of 12 residues. V dropped 8 bases and J dropped 7; count of bases not matched to a gene: 5. The full variable domain, in which reference TRBV7-2 and TRBJ2-3 provide the parts outside the CDR3, is GAGVSQSPSNKVTEKGKDVELRCDPISGHTALYWYRQSLGQGLEFLIYFQGNSAPDKSGLPSDRFSAERTGGSVSTLTIQRTQQEDSAVYLCASRGGLHTQYFGPGTRLTVL.

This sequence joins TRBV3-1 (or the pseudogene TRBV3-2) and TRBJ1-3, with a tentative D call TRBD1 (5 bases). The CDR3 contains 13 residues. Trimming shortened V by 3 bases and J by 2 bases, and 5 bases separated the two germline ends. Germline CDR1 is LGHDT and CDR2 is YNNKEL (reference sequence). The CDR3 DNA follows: TGTGCCAGCAGCCAGGGGCCTGGAAACACCATATATTTT. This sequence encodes CASSQGPGNTIYF.

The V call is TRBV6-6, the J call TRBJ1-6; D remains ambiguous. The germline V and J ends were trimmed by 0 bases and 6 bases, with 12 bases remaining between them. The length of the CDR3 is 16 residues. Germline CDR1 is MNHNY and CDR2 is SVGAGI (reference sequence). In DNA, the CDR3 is TGTGCCAGCAGTTACTCAGCCCCTCGTCTTAATTCACCCCTCCACTTT. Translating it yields CASSYSAPRLNSPLHF.

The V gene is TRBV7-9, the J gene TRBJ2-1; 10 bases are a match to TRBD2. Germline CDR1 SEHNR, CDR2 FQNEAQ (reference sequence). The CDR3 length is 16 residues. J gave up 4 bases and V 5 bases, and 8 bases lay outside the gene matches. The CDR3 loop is CASSPPSGGLYNEQFF. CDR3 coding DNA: TGTGCCAGCAGCCCCCCTAGCGGGGGCCTATACAATGAGCAGTTCTTC.

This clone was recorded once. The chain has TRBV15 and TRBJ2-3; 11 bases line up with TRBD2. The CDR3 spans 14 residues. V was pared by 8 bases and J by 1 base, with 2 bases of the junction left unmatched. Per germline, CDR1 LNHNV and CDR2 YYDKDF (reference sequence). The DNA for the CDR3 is TGTGCCACCGCGACTAGCGGGGGCACAGATACGCAGTATTTT. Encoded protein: CATATSGGTDTQYF.

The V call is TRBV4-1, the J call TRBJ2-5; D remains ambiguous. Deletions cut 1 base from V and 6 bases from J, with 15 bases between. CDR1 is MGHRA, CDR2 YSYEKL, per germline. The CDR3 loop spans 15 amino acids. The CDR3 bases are TGCGCCAGCAGCCAAGGCCAGGATGTTCGGAAGACCCAGTACTTC. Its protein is CASSQGQDVRKTQYF.

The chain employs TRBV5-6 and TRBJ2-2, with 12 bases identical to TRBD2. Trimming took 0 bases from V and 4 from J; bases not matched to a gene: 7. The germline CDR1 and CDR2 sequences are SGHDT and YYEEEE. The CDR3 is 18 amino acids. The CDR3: CASSLDLAGGHGTGELFF. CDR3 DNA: TGTGCCAGCAGCTTGGATCTAGCGGGGGGGCATGGCACCGGGGAGCTGTTTTTT. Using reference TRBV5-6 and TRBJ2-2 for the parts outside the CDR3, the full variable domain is DAGVTQSPTHLIKTRGQQVTLRCSPKSGHDTVSWYQQALGQGPQFIFQYYEEEERQRGNFPDRFSGHQFPNYSSELNVNALLLGDSALYLCASSLDLAGGHGTGELFFGEGSRLTVL.

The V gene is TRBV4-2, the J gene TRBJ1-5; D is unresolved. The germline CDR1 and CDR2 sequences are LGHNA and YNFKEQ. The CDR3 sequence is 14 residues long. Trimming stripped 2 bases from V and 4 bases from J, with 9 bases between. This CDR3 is CASSQNRGNQPQHF. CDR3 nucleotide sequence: TGTGCCAGCAGCCAAAATAGAGGTAATCAGCCCCAGCATTTT.

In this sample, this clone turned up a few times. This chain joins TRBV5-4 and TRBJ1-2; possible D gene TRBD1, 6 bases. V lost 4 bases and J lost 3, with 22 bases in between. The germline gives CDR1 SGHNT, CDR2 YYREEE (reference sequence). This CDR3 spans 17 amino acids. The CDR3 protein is CASSPPPPRGRDYGYTF. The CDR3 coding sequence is TGTGCCAGCAGCCCCCCCCCACCCAGGGGTAGGGACTATGGCTACACCTTC. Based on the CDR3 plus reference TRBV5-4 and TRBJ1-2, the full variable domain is ETGVTQSPTHLIKTRGQQVTLRCSSQSGHNTVSWYQQALGQGPQFIFQYYREEENGRGNFPPRFSGLQFPNYSSELNVNALELDDSALYLCASSPPPPRGRDYGYTFGSGTRLTVV.

CDR3 nucleotides: TGTGCCAGCAGCTTAGAATCAGGAAGGGCGGGCACTGAAGCTTTCTTT. Translating gives CASSLESGRAGTEAFF. The chain couples TRBV7-9 to TRBJ1-1, with unresolved D. The V gene lost 1 base and the J gene lost 4 bases, with 16 bases spanning the gap. CDR1 is SEHNR and CDR2 is FQNEAQ in the germline V gene (reference sequence). This CDR3 contains 16 residues.

This CDR3 is CSVEVGGGGKGEQFF. CDR3 in DNA: TGCAGCGTTGAAGTAGGGGGGGGCGGAAAAGGTGAGCAGTTCTTC. The genes are TRBV29-1 and TRBJ2-1; tentative D call: TRBD2 (7 bases). The V end lost 1 base, the J end lost 9 bases, and 19 bases lay between the germline ends. The germline V gene has CDR1 SQVTM and CDR2 ANQGSEA. The length of the CDR3 is 15 residues.

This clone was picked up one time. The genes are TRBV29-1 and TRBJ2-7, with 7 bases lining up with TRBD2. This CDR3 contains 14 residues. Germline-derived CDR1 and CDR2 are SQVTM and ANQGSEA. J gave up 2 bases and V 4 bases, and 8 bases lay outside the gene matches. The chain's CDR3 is CSVASTSLAYEQYF. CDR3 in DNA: TGCAGCGTTGCTTCGACTAGCCTTGCCTACGAGCAGTACTTC.